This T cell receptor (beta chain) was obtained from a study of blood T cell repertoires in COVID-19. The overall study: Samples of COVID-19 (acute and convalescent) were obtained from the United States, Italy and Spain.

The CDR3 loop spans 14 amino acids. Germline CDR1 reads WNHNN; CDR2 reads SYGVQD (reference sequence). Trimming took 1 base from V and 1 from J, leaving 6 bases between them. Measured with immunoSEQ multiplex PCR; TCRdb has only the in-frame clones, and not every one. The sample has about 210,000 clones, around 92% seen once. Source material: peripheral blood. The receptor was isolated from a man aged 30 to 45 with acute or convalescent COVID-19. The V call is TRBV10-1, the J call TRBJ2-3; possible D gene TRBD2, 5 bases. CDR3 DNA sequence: TGCGCCAGCAGTGAGTTTAGCGGCACAGATACGCAGTATTTT. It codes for CASSEFSGTDTQYF.